Presented here are 3 T cell receptor beta chains from one specimen sequenced in a study of T-cell memory formation after mild COVID-19. MiXCR, applied by TCRdb to the 5' RACE reads, yields one record per CDR3 protein. The sample has 120,000 or so distinct CDR3 sequences, about 6.5% seen once. The source material was PBMCs or a T cell subset sorted from them (not recorded which). These receptors were obtained from an adult woman who had mild COVID-19 (a few samples of this study predate the infection). Cell type and time point are not known.

The CDR3 spells CASSLGTTSDTQYF. The CDR3 nucleotides are TGCGCCAGCAGCTTAGGGACTACCTCAGATACGCAGTATTTT. This rearrangement joins TRBV5-1 to TRBJ2-3, with TRBD2 matching 7 bases. This CDR3 comprises 14 residues. The ends lost 2 bases at V and 4 bases at J; junction bases unmatched: 4. Germline CDR1 SGHRS, CDR2 YFSETQ. Complete variable domain (other parts from reference TRBV5-1 and TRBJ2-3): KAGVTQTPRYLIKTRGQQVTLSCSPISGHRSVSWYQQTPGQGLQFLFEYFSETQRNKGNFPGRFSGRQFSNSRSEMNVSTLELGDSALYLCASSLGTTSDTQYFGPGTRLTVL.

This clonotype showed up just a few times. The gene calls are TRBV5-5 and TRBJ2-7; tentatively, D is TRBD1 (6 bases). The germline V gene encodes CDR1 SGHKS and CDR2 YYEKEE (reference sequence). V was cut by 2 bases and J by 2 bases, with 11 bases left in between. CDR3 length: 14 residues. CDR3 sequence: CASSFRQEAYEQYF. The CDR3 region has the DNA TGTGCCAGCAGCTTCAGACAGGAAGCCTACGAGCAGTACTTC.

Many counts were recorded for this clonotype. The gene calls are TRBV7-9 and TRBJ2-7, with D possibly TRBD1 on 6 matching bases. V was cut by 3 bases and J by 1 base, with 7 bases left in between. CDR1 is SEHNR, CDR2 FQNEAQ, per germline (reference sequence). This CDR3 is 13 amino acids long. The CDR3 DNA sequence: TGTGCCAGCAGCTTCGGACAGTCCTACGAGCAGTACTTC. Protein: CASSFGQSYEQYF.